This T cell receptor (beta chain) emerged from a study of cytotoxic CD8 clonotypes in ibrutinib-treated CLL. Study-level background: Of a cohort that held around 10 relapsed/refractory and 15 treatment-naive patients, 17 to 18 were IGHV unmutated.

Germline values: CDR1 MDHEN, CDR2 SYDVKM. This CDR3 is 17 amino acids long. V was shortened by 4 bases and J by 1 base, with 16 bases between the two germline ends. Profiling relied on immunoSEQ multiplex PCR, and the TCRdb table lists in-frame clones only, not all of them. Here the sample spans fewer than 75,000 clones, 71% being singletons. The study's findings and limits: Rare overall, public clonotypes shrank or held steady under therapy.

Regarding this clone: Antigen specificity is unknown.

J is TRBJ1-4 and V is TRBV28; D may be TRBD1 (6 bases). The receptor comes from a human donor with chronic lymphocytic leukemia. Sequencing used PBMCs, obtained after 12 months of ibrutinib treatment. This chain's CDR3 is CASSSRLSGVTNEKLFF. CDR3 DNA: TGTGCCAGCAGTTCTAGGTTGTCAGGGGTAACTAATGAAAAACTGTTTTTT. Based on the CDR3 plus reference TRBV28 and TRBJ1-4, the full variable domain is DVKVTQSSRYLVKRTGEKVFLECVQDMDHENMFWYRQDPGLGLRLIYFSYDVKMKEKGDIPEGYSVSREKKERFSLILESASTNQTSMYLCASSSRLSGVTNEKLFFGSGTQLSVL.